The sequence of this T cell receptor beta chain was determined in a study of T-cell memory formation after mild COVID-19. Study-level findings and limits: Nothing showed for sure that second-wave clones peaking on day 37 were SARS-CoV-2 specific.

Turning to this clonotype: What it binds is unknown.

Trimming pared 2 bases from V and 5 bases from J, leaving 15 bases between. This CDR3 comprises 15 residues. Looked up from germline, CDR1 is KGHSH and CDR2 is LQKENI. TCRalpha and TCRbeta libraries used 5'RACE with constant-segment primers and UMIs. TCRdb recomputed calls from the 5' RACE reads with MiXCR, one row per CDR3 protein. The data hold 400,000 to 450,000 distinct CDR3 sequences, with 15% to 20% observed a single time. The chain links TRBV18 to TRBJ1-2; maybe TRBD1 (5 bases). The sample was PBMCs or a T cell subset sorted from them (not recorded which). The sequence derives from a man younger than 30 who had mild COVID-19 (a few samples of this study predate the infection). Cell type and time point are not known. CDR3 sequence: CASSPTGPPGYGYTF. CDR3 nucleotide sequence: TGTGCCAGCTCACCAACCGGACCTCCAGGGTATGGCTACACCTTC.